Each of the 20 T cell receptor beta chains below was sequenced from the same sample in a study of blood T cell repertoires in COVID-19. Profiled with immunoSEQ multiplex PCR; TCRdb holds only in-frame clones, not every one. Of some 290,000 clones detected, around nine tenths appear once; the ten largest clones hold approximately 10%. The material sequenced was peripheral blood. These receptors were obtained from a woman in her thirties with COVID-19, enrolled during active disease.

This clone was seen once. The chain recombines TRBV6-6 with TRBJ1-5; D is possibly TRBD1 (6 bases). Germline CDR1 is MNHNY and CDR2 is SVGAGI (reference sequence). The CDR3 is 14 amino acids. V dropped 3 bases and J dropped 5 bases, with 11 bases sitting between them. CDR3 DNA sequence: TGTGCCAGCAGTTATGTGGCAGGGGATCAGCCCCAGCATTTT. Protein product: CASSYVAGDQPQHF.

The chain carries TRBV1 and TRBJ1-5; no DNA check was done on the table's D call, TRBD1. TRBV1 is noted as a pseudogene. The CDR3 is made up of 20 amino acids. This chain's CDR3 is CTSSCTTGTGEVLCNQPQHF. The CDR3 DNA is TGCACCAGCAGCTGTACGACCGGGACAGGGGAGGTCTTGTGCAATCAGCCCCAGCATTTT.

There are a few counts of this clone. This chain uses TRBV6-4 with TRBJ1-6; D unclear. CDR1 and CDR2 from the germline V gene are MRHNA and SNTAGT. The CDR3 extends over 13 amino acids. With 7 bases removed from V and 7 bases from J, the gap between germline ends came to 11 bases. The CDR3, as DNA: TGTGCCAGCACGGGGAGGGAGAATTCACCCCTCCACTTT. This gives the protein CASTGRENSPLHF.

The rearrangement links TRBV19 to TRBJ2-6, with a weak D call TRBD1 (6 bases). Trimming removed 6 bases at V and 4 bases at J, with 13 bases between. This CDR3 contains 15 residues. The germline gives CDR1 LNHDA, CDR2 SQIVND (reference sequence). The CDR3 region has the DNA TGTGCCAGTAGGGTCACAGGGTTAGGGGCCAACGTCCTGACTTTC. The encoded protein is CASRVTGLGANVLTF.

The chain recombines TRBV7-8 with TRBJ2-3, with 14 bases matching TRBD2. V shed 6 bases, J shed 5 bases, and the junction held 7 bases outside the gene matches. The germline V gene has CDR1 SGHVS and CDR2 FQNEAQ. CDR3 length: 16 amino acids. CDR3 region: CASSRLAGGRGDTQYF. CDR3 nucleotides: TGTGCCAGCAGTCGACTAGCGGGGGGGCGGGGAGATACGCAGTATTTT.

This clone was recorded only once. V usage is TRBV3-1 (or the pseudogene TRBV3-2) and J usage is TRBJ2-5; 9 nucleotides agree with TRBD2. Germline-derived CDR1 and CDR2 are LGHDT and YNNKEL (reference sequence). The length of the CDR3 is 14 residues. V was pared by 1 base and J by 4 bases, with 1 base of the junction left unmatched. The CDR3 DNA follows: TGTGCCAGCAGCCAAGTAGCGGGAGTAGAGACCCAGTACTTC. Protein sequence: CASSQVAGVETQYF.

This chain uses TRBV14 with TRBJ2-5; 8 positions agree with TRBD2. CDR3 length: 18 residues. CDR1 is SGHDN, CDR2 FVKESK, per germline. The junction had 15 bases not matched to a gene; V was cut back by 1 base and J by 5 bases. CDR3 protein: CASSQARGRGGYPETQYF. The CDR3 bases are TGTGCCAGCAGCCAAGCCAGGGGACGGGGGGGCTACCCGGAGACCCAGTACTTC.

The chain couples TRBV6-1 to TRBJ2-3, with 9 positions matching TRBD1. There are 15 residues in the CDR3. V gave up 5 bases and J gave up 6 bases; unmatched junction bases: 9. Germline loops: CDR1 MNHNS, CDR2 SASEGT. The CDR3 DNA reads TGTGCCAGCAGTTCCCCACAGGGGGCAGCGGATACGCAGTATTTT. Its protein product is CASSSPQGAADTQYF.

The chain is built from TRBV27 and TRBJ2-7; possible D gene TRBD1, 6 bases. This CDR3 has 12 amino acids. V was pared by 4 bases and J by 7 bases, with 11 bases between. Per the germline V gene, CDR1 is MNHEY and CDR2 is SMNVEV (reference sequence). The CDR3 coding sequence is TGTGCCAGCAGTTCAGGGGCGAGAGAGCAGTACTTC. It translates to CASSSGAREQYF.

The V call is TRBV14, the J call TRBJ1-1, with 7 nucleotides matching TRBD1. The CDR3 spans 17 residues. Germline V gene data show CDR1 as SGHDN and CDR2 as FVKESK. J was trimmed by 1 base and V by 4 bases; bases with no gene match: 12. The CDR3 here is CASSLLWTGLRNTEAFF. DNA of the CDR3: TGTGCCAGCAGCCTTCTCTGGACAGGCCTGAGGAACACTGAAGCTTTCTTT.

This chain uses TRBV28 with TRBJ1-6; 9 bases line up with TRBD1. This CDR3 contains 15 residues. The ends lost 5 bases at V and 6 bases at J; junction bases unmatched: 5. Germline-derived CDR1 and CDR2 are MDHEN and SYDVKM. CDR3 sequence (DNA): TGTGCCAGCAGTGAAAGGGACAGGGTTAATTCACCCCTCCACTTT. Protein sequence: CASSERDRVNSPLHF.

This clone was seen a handful of times. V usage is TRBV7-9 and J usage is TRBJ1-1; 7 bases agree with TRBD1. J lost 1 base, V lost 9 bases, and 11 bases had no gene match. This CDR3 is 15 amino acids long. CDR1 and CDR2 (germline): SEHNR, FQNEAQ (reference sequence). In DNA, the CDR3 is TGTGCCAGTTTCTTATGGGACAGTGAGAACACTGAAGCTTTCTTT. Translated: CASFLWDSENTEAFF.

V is TRBV10-3 and J is TRBJ1-2; 11 bases agree with TRBD1. CDR3 length: 16 amino acids. Trimming at V came to 3 bases and at J to 11 bases, leaving 14 bases not matched to a gene. Germline V gene lookup returns CDR1 ENHRY and CDR2 SYGVKD. The CDR3 region has the DNA TGTGCCATCAGTGACGCTGCGAGGACAGGGGGCGCCTGGTACACCTTC. Translated, it gives CAISDAARTGGAWYTF.

The V and J genes are TRBV9 and TRBJ1-1, with unresolved D. CDR1 and CDR2 (germline): SGDLS, YYNGEE. The CDR3 runs to 16 residues. V lost 2 bases, J lost 0 bases, and 14 bases lay in between. CDR3 loop: CASSVGRLGMNTEAFF. The CDR3 region has the DNA TGTGCCAGCAGCGTTGGGAGGTTGGGCATGAACACTGAAGCTTTCTTT.

Here the CDR3 DNA reads TGCGCCAGCAGCCAAGCGGGGACAGGACGGGGTGGTGGCTACACCTTC. Protein sequence: CASSQAGTGRGGGYTF. The V gene is TRBV4-1, the J gene TRBJ1-2; 8 nucleotides line up with TRBD1. The V and J ends lost 1 base and 7 bases, in that order; junction bases with no gene match: 11. There are 16 residues in the CDR3. Germline loops: CDR1 MGHRA, CDR2 YSYEKL.

The CDR3 spells CASSQGGTGINQPQHF. The CDR3 bases are TGTGCCAGCAGCCAAGGGGGGACAGGGATCAATCAGCCCCAGCATTTT. The chain employs TRBV4-2 and TRBJ1-5; 9 bases are shared with TRBD1. CDR1 is LGHNA and CDR2 is YNFKEQ in the germline V gene. CDR3 length equals 16 residues. V shed 1 base and J 3 bases; nucleotides not matched to a gene: 4.

The chain joins TRBV6-5 to TRBJ2-3, with TRBD2 matching over 10 bases. Germline V gives CDR1 MNHEY, CDR2 SVGAGI. The CDR3 loop spans 15 amino acids. V dropped 4 bases and J dropped 2; count of bases not matched to a gene: 3. The CDR3 loop reads CASSLAGGTTDTQYF. In DNA form, the CDR3 reads TGTGCCAGCAGTTTAGCGGGGGGAACCACAGATACGCAGTATTTT.

The chain links TRBV10-3 to TRBJ1-4, with 7 bases aligning to TRBD1. The CDR3 runs to 14 residues. The germline CDR1 and CDR2 sequences are ENHRY and SYGVKD. After removal of 3 bases from V and 5 bases from J, the junction contained 3 bases not matched to a gene. CDR3 region: CAISEGGLNEKLFF. DNA of the CDR3: TGTGCCATCAGTGAAGGGGGCCTGAATGAAAAACTGTTTTTT.

The chain combines TRBV27 with TRBJ1-5; D not resolved. The CDR3 spans 13 residues. The V end was cut by 8 bases, the J end by 0 bases, with 8 bases between. Germline CDR1 is MNHEY and CDR2 is SMNVEV (reference sequence). CDR3 nucleotide sequence: TGTGCCAGCCGGACTAATAGCAATCAGCCCCAGCATTTT. Encoded protein: CASRTNSNQPQHF.

The CDR3 reads CASSARAEETQYF. CDR3 bases: TGCGCCAGCAGCGCCAGAGCGGAGGAGACCCAGTACTTC. The chain combines TRBV5-1 with TRBJ2-5, with a tentative D call TRBD2 (5 bases). The V gene lost 4 bases and the J gene lost 5 bases, with 12 bases spanning the gap. The CDR3 consists of 13 residues. Germline V gives CDR1 SGHRS, CDR2 YFSETQ.